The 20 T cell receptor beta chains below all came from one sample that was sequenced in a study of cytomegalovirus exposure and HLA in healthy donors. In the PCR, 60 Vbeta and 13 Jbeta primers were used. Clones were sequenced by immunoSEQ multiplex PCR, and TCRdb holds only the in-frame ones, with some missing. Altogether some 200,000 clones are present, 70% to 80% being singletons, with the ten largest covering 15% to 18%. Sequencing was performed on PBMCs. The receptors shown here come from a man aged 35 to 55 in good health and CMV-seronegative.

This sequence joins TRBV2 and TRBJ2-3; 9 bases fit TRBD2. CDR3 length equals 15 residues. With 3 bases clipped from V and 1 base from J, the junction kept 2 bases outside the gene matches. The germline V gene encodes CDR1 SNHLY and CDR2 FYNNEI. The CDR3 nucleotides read TGTGCCAGCAGTGAGAGGACTAGCGGCACAGATACGCAGTATTTT. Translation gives CASSERTSGTDTQYF.

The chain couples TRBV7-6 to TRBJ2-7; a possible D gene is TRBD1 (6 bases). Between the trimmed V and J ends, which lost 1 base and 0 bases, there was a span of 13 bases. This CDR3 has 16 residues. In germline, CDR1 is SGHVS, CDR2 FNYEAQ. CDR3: CASSLVTGPNSYEQYF. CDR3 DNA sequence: TGTGCCAGCAGCTTAGTGACAGGACCCAACTCCTACGAGCAGTACTTC.

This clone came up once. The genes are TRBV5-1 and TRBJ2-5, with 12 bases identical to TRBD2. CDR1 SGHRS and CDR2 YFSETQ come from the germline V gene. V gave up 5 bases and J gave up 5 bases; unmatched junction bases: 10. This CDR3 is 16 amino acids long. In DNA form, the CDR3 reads TGCGCCAGCAGTCCAGCTAGCGGGGGGGCGAGGGAGACCCAGTACTTC. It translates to CASSPASGGARETQYF.

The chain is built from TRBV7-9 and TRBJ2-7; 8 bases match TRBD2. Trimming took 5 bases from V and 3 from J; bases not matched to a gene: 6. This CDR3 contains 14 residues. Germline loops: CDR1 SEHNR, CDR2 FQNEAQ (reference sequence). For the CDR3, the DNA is TGTGCCAGCAGCGTCCCCGGGACTAGCTACGAGCAGTACTTC. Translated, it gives CASSVPGTSYEQYF.

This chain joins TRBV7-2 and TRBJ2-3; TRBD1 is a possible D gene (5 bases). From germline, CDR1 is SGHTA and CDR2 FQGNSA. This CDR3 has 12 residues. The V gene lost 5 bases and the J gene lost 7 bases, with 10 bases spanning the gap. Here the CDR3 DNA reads TGTGCCAGCAGCCAGGGTCGGAATACGCAGTATTTT. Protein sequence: CASSQGRNTQYF.

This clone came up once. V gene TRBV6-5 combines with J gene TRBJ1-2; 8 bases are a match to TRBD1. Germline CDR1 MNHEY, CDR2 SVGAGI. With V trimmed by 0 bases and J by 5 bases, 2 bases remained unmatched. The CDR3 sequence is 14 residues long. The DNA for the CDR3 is TGTGCCAGCAGTTACTCTGACAGGGGATATGGCTACACCTTC. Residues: CASSYSDRGYGYTF.

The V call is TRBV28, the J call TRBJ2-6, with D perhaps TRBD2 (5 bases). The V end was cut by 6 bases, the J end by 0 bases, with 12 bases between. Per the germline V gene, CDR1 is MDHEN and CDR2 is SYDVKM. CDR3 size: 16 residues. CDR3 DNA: TGTGCCAGCAGCCGTGCGGGTAGCTCTGGGGCCAACGTCCTGACTTTC. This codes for CASSRAGSSGANVLTF.

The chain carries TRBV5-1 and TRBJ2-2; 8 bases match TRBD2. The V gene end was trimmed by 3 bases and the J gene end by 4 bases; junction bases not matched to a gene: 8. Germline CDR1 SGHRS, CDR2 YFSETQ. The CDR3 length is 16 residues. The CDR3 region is CASSSVRGDGTGELFF. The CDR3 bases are TGCGCCAGCAGCTCGGTGCGGGGGGATGGCACCGGGGAGCTGTTTTTT.

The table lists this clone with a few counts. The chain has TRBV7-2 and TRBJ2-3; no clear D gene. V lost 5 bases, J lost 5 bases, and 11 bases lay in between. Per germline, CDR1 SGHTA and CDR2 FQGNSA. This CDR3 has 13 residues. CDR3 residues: CASSQNAVDTQYF. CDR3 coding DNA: TGTGCCAGCAGCCAAAACGCAGTAGATACGCAGTATTTT.

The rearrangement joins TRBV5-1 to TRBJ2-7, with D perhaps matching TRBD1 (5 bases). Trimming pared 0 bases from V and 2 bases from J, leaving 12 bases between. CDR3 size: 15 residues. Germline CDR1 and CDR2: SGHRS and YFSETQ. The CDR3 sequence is CASSLANRPPYEQYF. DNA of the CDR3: TGCGCCAGCAGCTTGGCCAACAGGCCCCCCTACGAGCAGTACTTC. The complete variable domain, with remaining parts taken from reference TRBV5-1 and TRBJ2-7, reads KAGVTQTPRYLIKTRGQQVTLSCSPISGHRSVSWYQQTPGQGLQFLFEYFSETQRNKGNFPGRFSGRQFSNSRSEMNVSTLELGDSALYLCASSLANRPPYEQYFGPGTRLTVT.

The CDR3 spells CASSSKLADILKTQYF. In DNA, the CDR3 is TGTGCCAGCAGCTCCAAACTAGCGGATATATTAAAGACCCAGTACTTC. V is TRBV5-8 and J is TRBJ2-5, with 8 bases that match TRBD2. This CDR3 has 16 amino acids. CDR1 SGHTS and CDR2 YDEGEE come from the germline V gene. With 3 bases clipped from V and 6 bases from J, the junction kept 13 bases outside the gene matches.

This CDR3 reads CATAEPLYGYTF. The CDR3 region has the DNA TGTGCCACGGCGGAACCCTTATATGGCTACACCTTC. The J gene is TRBJ1-2, the V gene TRBV6-6; D remains unclear. Germline CDR1 is MNHNY and CDR2 is SVGAGI (reference sequence). The CDR3 is 12 amino acids. Trimming stripped 10 bases from V and 5 bases from J, with 14 bases between.

In DNA, the CDR3 is TGTGCCAGCAGCTTAGTGGCAGGGGAGGAAGCTTTCTTT. The encoded protein is CASSLVAGEEAFF. The chain combines TRBV7-3 with TRBJ1-1; weak D call: TRBD1 (6 bases). The CDR3 contains 13 residues. Trimming pared 2 bases from V and 8 bases from J, leaving 12 bases between. The germline CDR1 and CDR2 sequences are SGHTA and FQGTGA.

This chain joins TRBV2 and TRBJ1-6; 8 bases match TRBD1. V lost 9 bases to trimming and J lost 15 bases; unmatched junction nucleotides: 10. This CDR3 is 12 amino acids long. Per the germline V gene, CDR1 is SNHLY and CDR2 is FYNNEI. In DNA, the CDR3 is TGTGCCAGTGGGACAGGCCCTCCACTCCTCCACTTT. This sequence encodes CASGTGPPLLHF. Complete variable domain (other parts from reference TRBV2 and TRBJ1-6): EPEVTQTPSHQVTQMGQEVILRCVPISNHLYFYWYRQILGQKVEFLVSFYNNEISEKSEIFDDQFSVERPDGSNFTLKIRSTKLEDSAMYFCASGTGPPLLHFGNGTRLTVT.

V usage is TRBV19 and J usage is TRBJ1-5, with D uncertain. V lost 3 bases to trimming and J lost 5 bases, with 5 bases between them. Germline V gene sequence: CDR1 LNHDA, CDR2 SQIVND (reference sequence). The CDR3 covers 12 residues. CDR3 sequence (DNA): TGTGCCAGTAGTATTAATTATCAGCCCCAGCATTTT. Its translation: CASSINYQPQHF.

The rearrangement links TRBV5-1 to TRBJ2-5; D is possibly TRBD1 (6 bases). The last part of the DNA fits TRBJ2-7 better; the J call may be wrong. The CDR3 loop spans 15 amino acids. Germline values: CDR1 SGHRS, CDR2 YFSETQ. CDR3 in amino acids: CASSLYTRGVGEQYF. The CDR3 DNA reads TGCGCCAGCAGCTTGTATACCAGGGGAGTTGGCGAGCAGTACTTC.

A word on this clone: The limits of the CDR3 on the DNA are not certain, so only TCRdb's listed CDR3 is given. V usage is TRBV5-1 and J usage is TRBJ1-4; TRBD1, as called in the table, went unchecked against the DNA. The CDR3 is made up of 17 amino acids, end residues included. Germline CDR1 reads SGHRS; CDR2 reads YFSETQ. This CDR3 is CASSSGTGSFGEGKLFF.

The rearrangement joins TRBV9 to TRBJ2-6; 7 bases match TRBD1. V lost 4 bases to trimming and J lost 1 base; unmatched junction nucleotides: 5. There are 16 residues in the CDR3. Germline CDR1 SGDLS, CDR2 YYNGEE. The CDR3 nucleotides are TGTGCCAGCAGCCCAGGGGGAAGGTCTGGGGCCAACGTCCTGACTTTC. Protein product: CASSPGGRSGANVLTF.

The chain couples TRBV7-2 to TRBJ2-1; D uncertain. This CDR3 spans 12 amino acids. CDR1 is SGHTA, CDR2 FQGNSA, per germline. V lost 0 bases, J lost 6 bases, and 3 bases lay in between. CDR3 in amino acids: CASSLAVNEQFF. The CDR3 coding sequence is TGTGCCAGCAGCTTAGCCGTCAATGAGCAGTTCTTC.

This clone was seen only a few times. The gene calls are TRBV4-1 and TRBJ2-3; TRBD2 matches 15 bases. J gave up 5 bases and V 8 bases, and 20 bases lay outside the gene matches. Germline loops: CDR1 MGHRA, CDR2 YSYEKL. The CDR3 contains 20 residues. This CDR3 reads CASSAYGTSGRTGVGDTQYF. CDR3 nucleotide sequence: TGCGCCAGCTCAGCTTACGGGACTAGCGGGAGGACCGGAGTGGGAGATACGCAGTATTTT.